The next 15 T cell receptor beta chains were all read from a single sample in a study of T cells in Graves' hyperthyroidism and ophthalmopathy. RNA transcripts yielded amplified TCR beta CDR3 regions. When the TCR CDR3 underwent first-round RT-PCR, the HTBI primer set was used. TCRdb re-analysed the multiplex PCR reads in MiXCR, keeping a single row per CDR3 protein. In the table there are almost 600,000 distinct CDR3 sequences, approximately 44% of which are singletons. Sample: peripheral blood or thyroid tissue (not recorded which). These receptors all stem from a young woman with Graves' hyperthyroidism.

This chain links TRBV7-7 with TRBJ2-7; 9 bases match TRBD2. V trimming: 1 base; J trimming: 4 bases; junction bases outside the gene matches: 5. Germline V gene sequence: CDR1 SSHAT, CDR2 FNYEAQ (reference sequence). The CDR3 is 15 residues long. The CDR3 is CASSLVGREGYEQYF. As DNA, the CDR3 is TGTGCCAGCAGCTTAGTTGGGCGGGAGGGTTACGAGCAGTACTTC.

This clonotype occurred many times. This rearrangement joins TRBV2 to TRBJ1-1; D remains unclear. Germline V gives CDR1 SNHLY, CDR2 FYNNEI. Trimming removed 7 bases from V and 8 bases from J, with 17 bases in between. The CDR3 runs 13 residues. The CDR3 loop reads CASNSPEEIEAFF. Here the CDR3 DNA reads TGTGCCAGCAATTCCCCGGAGGAAATCGAAGCTTTCTTT. The whole variable domain, filled in from reference TRBV2 and TRBJ1-1, reads EPEVTQTPSHQVTQMGQEVILRCVPISNHLYFYWYRQILGQKVEFLVSFYNNEISEKSEIFDDQFSVERPDGSNFTLKIRSTKLEDSAMYFCASNSPEEIEAFFGQGTRLTVV.

This clonotype was counted at least ten times. This sequence joins TRBV6-2 or TRBV6-3 and TRBJ2-5, with TRBD2 matching 7 bases. CDR3 length: 14 amino acids. The germline gives CDR1 MNHEY, CDR2 SVGEGT. With 7 bases clipped from V and 1 base from J, the junction kept 6 bases outside the gene matches. The CDR3 sequence is CASKARLAQETQYF. DNA of the CDR3: TGTGCCAGCAAAGCGAGACTAGCCCAAGAGACCCAGTACTTC.

This clonotype came up a few times. The rearrangement joins TRBV6-5 to TRBJ2-7; TRBD2 might be the D (6 bases). The V gene's germline CDR1 is MNHEY and CDR2 SVGAGI. V was clipped by 5 bases and J by 2 bases, with 16 bases between them. This CDR3 comprises 15 residues. The DNA for the CDR3 is TGTGCCAGCAGTATAACGTCGGGACTGACCTACGAGCAGTACTTC. It specifies CASSITSGLTYEQYF.

The chain uses TRBV7-2 and TRBJ2-7, with D possibly matching TRBD1 (7 bases). Germline V gene data show CDR1 as SGHTA and CDR2 as FQGNSA. This CDR3 has 13 residues. V was trimmed by 5 bases and J by 5 bases, leaving 13 bases between them. CDR3 in amino acids: CASSIGRGDEQYF. The DNA for the CDR3 is TGTGCCAGCAGCATTGGCAGGGGGGACGAGCAGTACTTC.

The chain links TRBV2 to TRBJ1-1; 10 bases agree with TRBD1. The germline gives CDR1 SNHLY, CDR2 FYNNEI. V gave up 6 bases and J gave up 6 bases; unmatched junction bases: 1. The CDR3 is 12 amino acids. CDR3 sequence: CASRGTGAEAFF. As DNA, the CDR3 is TGTGCCAGCAGGGGGACAGGGGCTGAAGCTTTCTTT.

The genes are TRBV24-1 and TRBJ2-5; 11 bases map to TRBD1. This CDR3 contains 16 residues. Germline CDR1 is KGHDR and CDR2 is SFDVKD. The J segment lost 5 bases and the V segment lost 2 bases, leaving 6 bases of the junction unmatched. The CDR3 protein is CATSDSGQGAGETQYF. The CDR3 DNA reads TGTGCCACCAGTGATTCCGGACAGGGGGCAGGCGAGACCCAGTACTTC.

At least ten counts were recorded for this clonotype. The chain combines TRBV27 with TRBJ2-6; D unresolved. CDR1 MNHEY and CDR2 SMNVEV come from the germline V gene (reference sequence). This CDR3 is built from 15 residues. Trimming cost V 2 bases and J 2 bases, with 7 bases left between them. The CDR3 DNA reads TGTGCCAGCAGTTTAGGAAGGGCTGGGGCCAACGTCCTGACTTTC. Protein: CASSLGRAGANVLTF.

This clonotype was detected many times. The rearrangement uses TRBV12-3 or TRBV12-4 and TRBJ2-7, with 7 positions matching TRBD2. This CDR3 is 14 amino acids long. V lost 7 bases to trimming and J lost 2 bases; unmatched junction nucleotides: 8. The CDR3 here is CASTKLAYPYEQYF. CDR3 nucleotide sequence: TGTGCCAGCACCAAACTAGCGTACCCCTACGAGCAGTACTTC.

This chain joins TRBV11-3 and TRBJ2-1; 9 bases are a match to TRBD2. Per germline, CDR1 SGHNT and CDR2 YENEEA. The CDR3 contains 15 residues. The trim removed 7 bases at V and 9 bases at J, leaving 13 bases unmatched. The CDR3 nucleotides read TGTGCCAGCACCGAGTCCCCAGCGGGAGGATCTGAGCAGTTCTTC. It yields the protein CASTESPAGGSEQFF. Full variable domain (outside the CDR3, taken from reference TRBV11-3 and TRBJ2-1): EAGVVQSPRYKIIEKKQPVAFWCNPISGHNTLYWYLQNLGQGPELLIRYENEEAVDDSQLPKDRFSAERLKGVDSTLKIQPAELGDSAVYLCASTESPAGGSEQFFGPGTRLTVL.

Concerning this clonotype itself: Since the CDR3 does not end with the conserved phenylalanine or tryptophan, this likely comes from a read error. It is unclear where the CDR3 begins or ends on the DNA, so no DNA is shown, and the CDR3 is as TCRdb lists it. The CDR3 loop reads CASRGGTGPS. The chain has TRBV6-5 and TRBJ2-4; the table's D call, TRBD1, was not checked against the DNA. CDR1 MNHEY and CDR2 SVGAGI come from the germline V gene. The CDR3 is 10 amino acids long, termini counted.

As regards this clonotype: This may arise from a read error, as a much more abundant clone is one base away. The rearrangement links TRBV5-4 to TRBJ2-7; 9 bases are a match to TRBD2. CDR1 and CDR2 (germline): SGHNT, YYREEE (reference sequence). The length of the CDR3 is 15 residues. Here the CDR3 DNA reads TGTGCCAGCAGCTTGAAGCGGGAGGCCTCCTACGGGCAGTACTTC. Its translation is CASSLKREASYGQYF.

This clonotype turned up a few times. The chain is built from TRBV29-1 and TRBJ2-7; maybe TRBD1 (5 bases). From germline, CDR1 is SQVTM and CDR2 ANQGSEA. V was cut by 0 bases and J by 0 bases, with 9 bases left in between. The CDR3 length is 14 residues. The CDR3 coding sequence is TGCAGCGTTGAAGATCAGGGCTTCTCCTACGAGCAGTACTTC. Residues: CSVEDQGFSYEQYF.

Many counts were recorded for this clonotype. The chain combines TRBV7-2 with TRBJ2-5; 7 bases map to TRBD2. This CDR3 spans 14 amino acids. With V trimmed by 1 base and J by 3 bases, 2 bases remained unmatched. Germline V CDR1 and CDR2: SGHTA, FQGNSA. The CDR3 DNA follows: TGTGCCAGCAGCTTAGGACTAGCCAAAGAGACCCAGTACTTC. Translation: CASSLGLAKETQYF.

Ten or more counts support this clonotype. The V call is TRBV12-3 or TRBV12-4, the J call TRBJ2-7; TRBD2 might be the D (6 bases). Trimming took off 3 bases at V and 0 bases at J, with 12 bases between the two ends. The CDR3 loop spans 15 amino acids. This chain's CDR3 is CASSFGGAGSYEQYF. CDR3 in DNA: TGTGCCAGCAGTTTCGGAGGAGCGGGCTCCTACGAGCAGTACTTC.